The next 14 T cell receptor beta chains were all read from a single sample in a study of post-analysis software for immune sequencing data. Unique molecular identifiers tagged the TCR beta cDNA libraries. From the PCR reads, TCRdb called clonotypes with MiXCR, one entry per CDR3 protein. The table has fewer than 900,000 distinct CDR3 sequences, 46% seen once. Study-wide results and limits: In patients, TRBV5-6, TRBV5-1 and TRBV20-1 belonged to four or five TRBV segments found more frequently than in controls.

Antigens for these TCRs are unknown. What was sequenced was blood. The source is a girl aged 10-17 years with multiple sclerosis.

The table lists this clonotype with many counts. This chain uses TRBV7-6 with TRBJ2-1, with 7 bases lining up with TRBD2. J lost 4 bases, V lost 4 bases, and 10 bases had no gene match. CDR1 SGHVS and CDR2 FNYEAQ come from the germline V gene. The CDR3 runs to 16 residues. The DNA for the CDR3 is TGTGCCAGCAGCTCCCACCCTAGCGGAGATTACAATGAGCAGTTCTTC. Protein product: CASSSHPSGDYNEQFF.

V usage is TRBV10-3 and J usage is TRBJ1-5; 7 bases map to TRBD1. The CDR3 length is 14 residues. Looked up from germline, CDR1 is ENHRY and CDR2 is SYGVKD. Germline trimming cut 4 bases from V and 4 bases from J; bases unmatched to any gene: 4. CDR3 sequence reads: CAISAGTANQPQHF. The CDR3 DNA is TGTGCCATCAGTGCCGGGACAGCGAATCAGCCCCAGCATTTT.

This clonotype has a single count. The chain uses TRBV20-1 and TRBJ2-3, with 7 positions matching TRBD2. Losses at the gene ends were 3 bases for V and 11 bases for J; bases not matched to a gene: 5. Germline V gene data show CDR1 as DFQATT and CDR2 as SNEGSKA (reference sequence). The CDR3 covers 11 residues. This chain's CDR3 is CSASILAEQYF. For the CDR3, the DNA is TGCAGTGCTAGTATTCTAGCGGAGCAGTATTTT.

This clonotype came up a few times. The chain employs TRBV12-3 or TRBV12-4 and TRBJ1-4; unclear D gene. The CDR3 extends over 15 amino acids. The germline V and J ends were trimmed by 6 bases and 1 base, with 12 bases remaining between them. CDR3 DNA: TGTGCCAGCAGACCCTCCGGGAAAACTAATGAAAAACTGTTTTTT. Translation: CASRPSGKTNEKLFF.

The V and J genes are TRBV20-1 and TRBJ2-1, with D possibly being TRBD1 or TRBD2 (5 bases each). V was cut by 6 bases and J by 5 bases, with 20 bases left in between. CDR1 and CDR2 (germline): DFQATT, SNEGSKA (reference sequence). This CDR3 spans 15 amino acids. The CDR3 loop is CSALLWGSQNNEQFF. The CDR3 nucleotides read TGCAGTGCCCTTCTTTGGGGGTCACAGAACAATGAGCAGTTCTTC.

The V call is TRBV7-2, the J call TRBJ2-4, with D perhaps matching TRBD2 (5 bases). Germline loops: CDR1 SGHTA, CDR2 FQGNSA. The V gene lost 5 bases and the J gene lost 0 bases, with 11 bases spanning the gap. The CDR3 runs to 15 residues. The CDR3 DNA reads TGTGCCAGCAGCCCGGCCGGGGTAGCCAAAAACATTCAGTACTTC. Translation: CASSPAGVAKNIQYF.

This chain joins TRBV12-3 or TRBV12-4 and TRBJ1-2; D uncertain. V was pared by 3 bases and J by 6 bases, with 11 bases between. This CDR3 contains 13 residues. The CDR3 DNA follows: TGTGCCAGCAGTTTTGGCGGTTTCAATGGCTACACCTTC. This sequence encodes CASSFGGFNGYTF.

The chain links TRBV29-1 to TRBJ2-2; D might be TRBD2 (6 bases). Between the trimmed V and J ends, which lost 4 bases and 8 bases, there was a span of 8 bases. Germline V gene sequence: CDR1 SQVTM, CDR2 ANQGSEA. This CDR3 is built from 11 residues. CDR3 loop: CSVGGDGELFF. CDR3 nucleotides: TGCAGCGTTGGGGGGGATGGGGAGCTGTTTTTT.

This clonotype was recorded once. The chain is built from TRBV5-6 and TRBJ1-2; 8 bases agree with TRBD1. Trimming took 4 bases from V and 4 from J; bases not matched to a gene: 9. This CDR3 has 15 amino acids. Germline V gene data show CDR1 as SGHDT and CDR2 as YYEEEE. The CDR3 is CASSLLSGQAYGYTF. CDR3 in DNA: TGTGCCAGCAGCCTCCTATCGGGACAGGCCTATGGCTACACCTTC.

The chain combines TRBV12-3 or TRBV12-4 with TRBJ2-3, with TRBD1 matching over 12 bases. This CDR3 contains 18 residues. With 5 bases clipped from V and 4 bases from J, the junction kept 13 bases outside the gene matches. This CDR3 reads CASSTSSRDRGRADTQYF. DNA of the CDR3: TGTGCCAGCAGTACTAGCAGCCGGGACAGGGGGCGTGCAGATACGCAGTATTTT.

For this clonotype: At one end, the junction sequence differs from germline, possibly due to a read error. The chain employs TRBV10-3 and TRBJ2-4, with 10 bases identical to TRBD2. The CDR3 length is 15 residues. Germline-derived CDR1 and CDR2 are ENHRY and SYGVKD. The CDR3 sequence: CAVSEASGSKNIQYF. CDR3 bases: TGTGCCGTCAGTGAGGCTAGCGGGAGTAAAAACATTCAGTACTTC.

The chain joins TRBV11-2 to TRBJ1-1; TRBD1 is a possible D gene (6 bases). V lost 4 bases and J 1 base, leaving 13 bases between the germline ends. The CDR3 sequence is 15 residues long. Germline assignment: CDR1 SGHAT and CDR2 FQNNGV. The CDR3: CASSSLRGPNTEAFF. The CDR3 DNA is TGTGCCAGCAGCTCACTCCGGGGGCCGAACACTGAAGCTTTCTTT.

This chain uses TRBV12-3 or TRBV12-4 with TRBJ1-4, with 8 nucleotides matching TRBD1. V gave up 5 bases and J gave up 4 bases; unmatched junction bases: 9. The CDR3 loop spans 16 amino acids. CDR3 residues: CASSLYRGQGNEKLFF. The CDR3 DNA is TGTGCCAGCAGTCTTTATCGAGGACAGGGTAATGAAAAACTGTTTTTT.

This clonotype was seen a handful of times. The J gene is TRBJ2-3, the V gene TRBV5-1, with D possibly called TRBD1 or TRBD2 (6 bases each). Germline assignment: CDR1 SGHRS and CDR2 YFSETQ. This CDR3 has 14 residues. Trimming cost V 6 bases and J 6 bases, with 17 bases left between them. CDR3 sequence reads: CASTTGGPTDTQYF. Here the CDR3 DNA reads TGCGCCAGCACTACTGGGGGGCCCACGGATACGCAGTATTTT.